Sequencing of this T cell receptor beta chain was carried out in a study of blood T cell repertoires in COVID-19. CDR1 ENHRY and CDR2 SYGVKD come from the germline V gene. The V end was cut by 4 bases, the J end by 6 bases, with 14 bases between. CDR3 length: 14 amino acids. Study processing details: Amplification from reference gene primers served as the basis for estimated nucleated cell counts. The table came from immunoSEQ multiplex PCR; TCRdb's copy has only in-frame clones and leaves some out. Clonal size and the V and J genes are those of that table, whereas D and trimming came from the DNA. The repertoire holds approximately 350,000 clones, 80% to 90% seen once, with nearly 6.5% in the top ten.

The specimen was peripheral blood. The clonotype was recovered from a woman in her 50s with COVID-19, enrolled during active disease. The chain employs TRBV10-3 and TRBJ2-3; possibly TRBD2 for D (6 bases). The CDR3 DNA sequence: TGTGCCATCAGTGGGCGGGATGCAAGGGATACGCAGTATTTT. Translating gives CAISGRDARDTQYF.